This TCR beta chain came from a study of T-cell reconstitution after alpha-beta-depleted transplantation in children. Trimming cost V 0 bases and J 5 bases, with 10 bases left between them. Germline CDR1 and CDR2: GTSNPN and SVGIG (reference sequence). CDR3 size: 14 residues. As it was prepared, the TCRbeta library received unique molecular identifiers. Each CDR3 protein gets one entry after TCRdb re-called the PCR reads with MiXCR. The repertoire holds about 500,000 distinct CDR3 sequences, around a third seen once, with 2% to 2.5% in the top ten. The chain joins TRBV30 to TRBJ2-2, with D unclear. The source of this sequence is a human donor who donated a stem cell graft to a child with aplastic anemia. The sequencing here drew on PBMCs from the stem cell graft donor, taken from the stem cell graft. The CDR3 DNA reads TGTGCCTGGAGTGTAGTGTTGGGGACCGGGGAGCTGTTTTTT. It encodes CAWSVVLGTGELFF.